The 23 T cell receptor beta chains listed next were all sequenced from one sample in a study of T cells in localized non-small cell lung cancer. The table came from immunoSEQ multiplex PCR; TCRdb's copy has only in-frame clones and leaves some out. This sample has roughly 72,000 clones, with approximately 80% found just once. This specimen consisted of peripheral blood, obtained before any cancer treatment. The receptor set was obtained from an older female donor with stage I lung adenocarcinoma.

V usage is TRBV5-1 and J usage is TRBJ1-4, with no clear D. Germline V gene sequence: CDR1 SGHRS, CDR2 YFSETQ. CDR3 length equals 14 residues. Trimming pared 3 bases from V and 3 bases from J, leaving 9 bases between. CDR3 loop: CASSWVAANEKLFF. The CDR3 nucleotides are TGCGCCAGCAGCTGGGTAGCGGCTAATGAAAAACTGTTTTTT.

V gene TRBV9 combines with J gene TRBJ2-7; tentatively, D is TRBD1 (5 bases). The V end lost 0 bases, the J end lost 3 bases, and 13 bases lay between the germline ends. Germline V gives CDR1 SGDLS, CDR2 YYNGEE. The CDR3 has 15 residues. The CDR3 DNA reads as TGTGCCAGCAGCGTAGGTGGGCAGGGTGTCTACGAGCAGTACTTC. Translation: CASSVGGQGVYEQYF.

This clone is a singleton in its sample. The genes are TRBV2 and TRBJ2-1; 8 bases fit TRBD1. Germline loops: CDR1 SNHLY, CDR2 FYNNEI. The ends lost 6 bases at V and 4 bases at J; junction bases unmatched: 5. The CDR3 is 14 amino acids. CDR3 sequence reads: CASRGRGQYNEQFF. The DNA of the CDR3 is TGTGCCAGCAGAGGCAGGGGGCAGTACAATGAGCAGTTCTTC.

The J gene is TRBJ2-1, the V gene TRBV5-1; D is perhaps TRBD2 (6 bases). Germline lookup yields CDR1 SGHRS and CDR2 YFSETQ. Trimming shortened V by 4 bases and J by 2 bases, and 13 bases separated the two germline ends. The CDR3 totals 15 residues. CDR3 nucleotide sequence: TGCGCCAGCAGCGGCGGGGACGGACCCTACAATGAGCAGTTCTTC. Protein product: CASSGGDGPYNEQFF.

A few counts support this clone. The chain recombines TRBV5-6 with TRBJ2-5, with 14 bases lining up with TRBD2. The CDR3 covers 18 residues. J gave up 0 bases and V 3 bases, and 7 bases lay outside the gene matches. Per germline, CDR1 SGHDT and CDR2 YYEEEE. The CDR3 DNA sequence: TGTGCCAGCAGCTGGGGACTAGCGGGAGTAAACCACCAAGAGACCCAGTACTTC. Amino acid sequence: CASSWGLAGVNHQETQYF.

The gene calls are TRBV6-1 and TRBJ2-3; D ambiguous. V lost 6 bases, J lost 2 bases, and 6 bases lay in between. The length of the CDR3 is 12 residues. From germline, CDR1 is MNHNS and CDR2 SASEGT. In DNA form, the CDR3 reads TGTGCCAGCAGGGGGAACACAGATACGCAGTATTTT. Its translation: CASRGNTDTQYF.

The rearrangement uses TRBV10-3 and TRBJ2-2; a weak D match, TRBD2 (6 bases). Trimming stripped 4 bases from V and 4 bases from J, with 13 bases between. This CDR3 is 15 amino acids long. Germline values: CDR1 ENHRY, CDR2 SYGVKD. DNA of the CDR3: TGTGCCATCAGTGGAAGGGGAGGCGGCACCGGGGAGCTGTTTTTT. This codes for CAISGRGGGTGELFF.

This chain connects TRBV28 to TRBJ2-3; TRBD2 is a possible D gene (5 bases). CDR3 length: 14 amino acids. Trimming left V 2 bases short and J 4 bases short, with 10 bases between. Germline values: CDR1 MDHEN, CDR2 SYDVKM. The chain's CDR3 is CASSLPGMADTQYF. The DNA for the CDR3 is TGTGCCAGCAGTTTACCGGGGATGGCAGATACGCAGTATTTT.

V is TRBV19 and J is TRBJ2-7, with no clear D. Germline V gives CDR1 LNHDA, CDR2 SQIVND (reference sequence). The CDR3 is 15 amino acids. The germline V and J ends were trimmed by 0 bases and 2 bases, with 11 bases remaining between them. DNA of the CDR3: TGTGCCAGTAGTATAGATGGCTCTGACACCTACGAGCAGTACTTC. It specifies CASSIDGSDTYEQYF.

The rearrangement uses TRBV13 and TRBJ2-5; 10 bases map to TRBD2. Germline-derived CDR1 and CDR2 are PRHDT and FYEKMQ (reference sequence). V was pared by 4 bases and J by 5 bases, with 10 bases of the junction left unmatched. This CDR3 region has 16 residues. The CDR3 DNA sequence: TGTGCCAGCAGCTACCGACTAGCGGGCGGGCGGGAGACCCAGTACTTC. Its protein is CASSYRLAGGRETQYF.

This clone was seen many times. The chain joins TRBV29-1 to TRBJ2-1; the D is unclear. The V end lost 5 bases, the J end lost 0 bases, and 14 bases lay between the germline ends. This CDR3 is 15 amino acids long. Germline V gene sequence: CDR1 SQVTM, CDR2 ANQGSEA. CDR3 bases: TGCAGCGTTTCCCCTGGCGGTAGCTCCTACAATGAGCAGTTCTTC. Encoded protein: CSVSPGGSSYNEQFF.

This clone appeared many times. Other nucleotide sequences in the sample specify the same CDR3. The gene calls are TRBV6-9 and TRBJ2-1, with TRBD2 as a possible D gene (6 bases). Germline V gene data show CDR1 as MNHGY and CDR2 as SVAAGI. This CDR3 comprises 18 residues. V dropped 5 bases and J dropped 0 bases, with 20 bases sitting between them. CDR3 sequence reads: CASSTLAPAPSSYNEQFF. In DNA form, the CDR3 reads TGTGCCAGCAGTACACTAGCCCCAGCCCCTAGCTCCTACAATGAGCAGTTCTTC.

The V gene is TRBV4-3, the J gene TRBJ2-7; 12 bases are shared with TRBD2. The germline CDR1 and CDR2 sequences are LGHNA and YSLEER. V lost 5 bases, J lost 3 bases, and 5 bases stayed unmatched. The CDR3 runs to 15 residues. This chain's CDR3 is CASSLGLAGIYEQYF. DNA of the CDR3: TGCGCCAGCAGCTTGGGACTAGCGGGCATCTACGAGCAGTACTTC.

The chain combines TRBV5-1 with TRBJ1-2; 8 positions agree with TRBD1. Germline loops: CDR1 SGHRS, CDR2 YFSETQ. The V segment lost 7 bases and the J segment 3 bases; nucleotides outside the gene matches: 8. This CDR3 spans 14 amino acids. CDR3 DNA: TGCGCCAGCTCGACCTTGACAGGGGACTATGGCTACACCTTC. The encoded protein is CASSTLTGDYGYTF. The whole variable domain, remainder taken from reference TRBV5-1 and TRBJ1-2, is KAGVTQTPRYLIKTRGQQVTLSCSPISGHRSVSWYQQTPGQGLQFLFEYFSETQRNKGNFPGRFSGRQFSNSRSEMNVSTLELGDSALYLCASSTLTGDYGYTFGSGTRLTVV.

In DNA, the CDR3 is TGTGCCAGCAGGGAAAGACAGGGGACGAGGGAAAAACTGTTTTTT. Translated, it gives CASRERQGTREKLFF. The chain joins TRBV6-5 to TRBJ1-4; 8 bases line up with TRBD1. Germline CDR1 and CDR2: MNHEY and SVGAGI. With V trimmed by 6 bases and J by 8 bases, 11 bases remained unmatched. This CDR3 has 15 amino acids.

The gene calls are TRBV6-5 and TRBJ2-7, with no clear D. V lost 4 bases, J lost 4 bases, and 2 bases lay in between. This CDR3 region has 10 residues. Germline CDR1 and CDR2: MNHEY and SVGAGI. CDR3 DNA: TGTGCCAGCAGTTTATACGAGCAGTACTTC. This encodes CASSLYEQYF.

This sequence joins TRBV18 and TRBJ2-5; D is undetermined. The CDR3 runs to 13 residues. Germline V CDR1 and CDR2: KGHSH, LQKENI. Deletions cut 3 bases from V and 2 bases from J, with 7 bases between. In nucleotides, the CDR3 is TGTGCCAGCTCACCGGTCAAACAAGAGACCCAGTACTTC. This codes for CASSPVKQETQYF.

The chain employs TRBV2 and TRBJ1-2; D is uncertain. This CDR3 has 12 residues. CDR1 and CDR2 from the germline V gene are SNHLY and FYNNEI. Trimming took 9 bases from V and 1 from J, leaving 9 bases between them. The CDR3 nucleotides are TGTGCCAGAGAGGGTAATAACTATGGCTACACCTTC. Translating gives CAREGNNYGYTF.

As regards this clone: In the same sample, other DNA sequences code for this CDR3. The V and J genes are TRBV10-3 and TRBJ1-4; possibly TRBD1 for D (6 bases). V dropped 0 bases and J dropped 3 bases, with 8 bases sitting between them. There are 15 residues in the CDR3. CDR1 is ENHRY and CDR2 is SYGVKD in the germline V gene. The DNA for the CDR3 is TGTGCCATCAGTGAGTCAGGGGGACCTAATGAAAAACTGTTTTTT. Its protein is CAISESGGPNEKLFF.

The chain recombines TRBV5-4 with TRBJ2-5, with TRBD1 as a possible D gene (6 bases). CDR1 is SGHNT, CDR2 YYREEE, per germline (reference sequence). The V end was cut by 4 bases, the J end by 2 bases, with 15 bases between. The CDR3 runs to 15 residues. This CDR3 reads CASSLGPGQQETQYF. The CDR3 nucleotides are TGTGCCAGCAGCCTAGGTCCGGGACAACAAGAGACCCAGTACTTC.

This sequence joins TRBV30 and TRBJ1-4; unclear D gene. The germline V gene encodes CDR1 GTSNPN and CDR2 SVGIG (reference sequence). Trimming took 5 bases from V and 4 from J, leaving 11 bases between them. This CDR3 region has 13 residues. The CDR3 region is CAWAAGRNEKLFF. The CDR3 bases are TGTGCCTGGGCTGCAGGACGTAATGAAAAACTGTTTTTT.

The CDR3 nucleotides are TGTGCCAGCAGTGAAGCTAGGACAGGGGACCTCCACTTT. Translating it yields CASSEARTGDLHF. The V call is TRBV2, the J call TRBJ1-6; 9 bases line up with TRBD1. Germline assignment: CDR1 SNHLY and CDR2 FYNNEI. This CDR3 spans 13 amino acids. The junction had 3 bases not matched to a gene; V was cut back by 0 bases and J by 15 bases.

The CDR3 DNA is TGTGCCAGCAGTGACACCATACTAGCCTCAACTAATGAAAAACTGTTTTTT. It yields the protein CASSDTILASTNEKLFF. V is TRBV6-1 and J is TRBJ1-4; D gene uncertain. This CDR3 comprises 17 residues. Germline lookup yields CDR1 MNHNS and CDR2 SASEGT. Trimming removed 3 bases from V and 0 bases from J, with 14 bases in between.